The sequence of this TCR beta chain was determined in a study of cytomegalovirus exposure and HLA in healthy donors. Study context: Some 85 million unique TCRs from HLA-typed donors were held in an early data release.

Per germline, CDR1 LGHNA and CDR2 YSLEER. The V gene lost 0 bases and the J gene lost 4 bases, with 7 bases spanning the gap. The CDR3 totals 13 residues. Study outcomes and limitations: It was 164 TCR beta chains that were listed as cytomegalovirus-associated. The sole available immune exposure information was CMV serostatus. A later analysis by the authors found several of the most significant clusters apparently linked to common viral pathogens.

The PCR made use of 60 Vbeta and 13 Jbeta primers. Generated by immunoSEQ multiplex PCR, the TCRdb table keeps only in-frame clones and is missing some. The sample includes about 180,000 clones, about 82% of them seen just once. The sample holds a few counts of this clone. Its antigen is not identified. The same CDR3 can be traced to other DNA sequences in this sample. This sequence originates from a woman in her 30s in good health and CMV-seronegative. The source material was PBMCs. The chain combines TRBV4-3 with TRBJ2-7; D unclear. DNA of the CDR3: TGCGCCAGCAGCCAAGACCGCCAGTACGAGCAGTACTTC. Translating gives CASSQDRQYEQYF.